Listed here are 16 T cell receptor beta chains from one sample, sequenced in a study of tumor-infiltrating lymphocytes in primary liver carcinoma. The tissue used was unsorted bulk material of roughly 17-34 mg. RNA and DNA were co-extracted from it with the AllPrep DNA/RNA mini kit. Total RNA amounting to around 540 ng was the source from which TCR beta cDNA was made with a constant-region primer. It was through three nested multiplex PCR rounds of slightly modified ARM-PCR that TCR beta libraries arose. The opening two PCR rounds, 10 cycles each, paired TRBV1-TRBV30 forward primers with a C-beta reverse primer. MiXCR was run by TCRdb on the multiplex PCR reads, yielding one entry per CDR3 protein. The table has some 55,000 distinct CDR3 sequences, about 68% seen once; the top ten hold 25%. Sequenced sample: liver tumor tissue from sampling region 2. Subset noted: tumor region T2, inferior pole. The receptors here all came from a middle-aged man with primary liver carcinoma and hepatitis B virus infection.

This clonotype was seen only a few times. Here the CDR3 omits its conserved ending phenylalanine or tryptophan, so a read error is the likely source. Here the CDR3 DNA reads TGTGCCAGCAGCCGGACAGGGGCAGAGACCCAGTACTCC. This codes for CASSRTGAETQYS. The chain employs TRBV28 and TRBJ2-5; 9 bases are shared with TRBD1. The V segment lost 6 bases and the J segment 4 bases; nucleotides outside the gene matches: 3. The CDR3 has 13 amino acids. CDR1 is MDHEN and CDR2 is SYDVKM in the germline V gene.

About this clonotype: A much bigger clone sits one base away, suggesting this may be a read error. The chain employs TRBV7-9 and TRBJ2-1; no clear D gene. In germline, CDR1 is SEHNR, CDR2 FQNEAQ (reference sequence). CDR3 length equals 15 residues. Written as DNA, the CDR3 is TGTGCCAGCAGCTTAGGAGTCACCCACTTAAATGAGCAGTCCTTC. Translation gives CASSLGVTHLNEQSF.

Concerning this clonotype itself: This is likely a read error, given that the CDR3 carries no conserved phenylalanine or tryptophan at its end. V and J are TRBV11-2 and TRBJ2-1; D may be TRBD2 (5 bases). This CDR3 spans 22 amino acids. The germline V gene encodes CDR1 SGHAT and CDR2 FQNNGV. The CDR3 spells CASSLSYRGPVKEVRSYNEQFL. The CDR3 bases are TGTGCGAGCAGCCTCTCCTACCGGGGTCCCGTGAAAGAGGTTCGCTCCTACAATGAGCAGTTCTTA.

A word on this clonotype: The missing conserved phenylalanine or tryptophan at the end of this CDR3 makes a read error likely. This rearrangement joins TRBV11-2 to TRBJ2-1; no clear D. This CDR3 region has 13 residues. CDR1 is SGHAT, CDR2 FQNNGV, per germline. CDR3 nucleotides: TGTGCCAGGAGCTTAAATGATGCCTATGGGCAGTTCTCC. This translates into CARSLNDAYGQFS.

For this clonotype: An end of the junction does not agree with germline; a read error may underlie this. For the CDR3, the DNA is TGCGCCAGCAGCCAAAGCGCCCAAGGGACAGGTACGCAGTATTTT. It translates to CASSQSAQGTGTQYF. This sequence joins TRBV4-1 and TRBJ2-3; 8 positions agree with TRBD1. This CDR3 has 15 residues. CDR1 is MGHRA and CDR2 is YSYEKL in the germline V gene.

The chain has TRBV3-1 and TRBJ1-2; the match to TRBD1 covers 7 bases. V lost 4 bases and J lost 8; bases outside the gene matches: 4. Per germline, CDR1 LGHDT and CDR2 YNNKEL (reference sequence). CDR3 size: 12 residues. CDR3 amino acids: CASSRGGRGYTF. CDR3 sequence (DNA): TGTGCCAGCAGCCGAGGGGGCCGAGGCTACACCTTC.

A single count supports this clonotype. The V call is TRBV7-8, the J call TRBJ2-3; D gene uncertain. The DNA end lines up better with TRBJ1-5; the J call may be wrong. Per germline, CDR1 SGHVS and CDR2 FQNEAQ. This CDR3 has 13 residues. The CDR3: CASGVAGPDTQHF. Here the CDR3 DNA reads TGTGCCAGCGGTGTAGCAGGACCAGATACGCAGCATTTT.

As to this clonotype: This may arise from a read error, as a much more abundant clone is one base away. The chain has TRBV28 and TRBJ2-2, with TRBD1 identical over 7 bases. The CDR3 runs 14 residues. Per germline, CDR1 MDHEN and CDR2 SYDVKM. The CDR3 protein is CANSPTGRTGELFF. For the CDR3, the DNA is TGTGCCAACAGTCCGACAGGGCGGACCGGGGAGCTGTTTTTT. Full variable domain (outside the CDR3, taken from reference TRBV28 and TRBJ2-2): DVKVTQSSRYLVKRTGEKVFLECVQDMDHENMFWYRQDPGLGLRLIYFSYDVKMKEKGDIPEGYSVSREKKERFSLILESASTNQTSMYLCANSPTGRTGELFFGEGSRLTVL.

This clonotype turned up a few times. The rearrangement uses TRBV19 and TRBJ1-2; 9 positions agree with TRBD1. The CDR3 is 13 residues long. V dropped 5 bases and J dropped 7; count of bases not matched to a gene: 5. CDR1 and CDR2 from the germline V gene are LNHDA and SQIVND (reference sequence). Here the CDR3 DNA reads TGTGCCAGTAGTCGGGACAGGGAAAGTGGCTACACCTTC. This sequence encodes CASSRDRESGYTF.

To note about this clonotype: The junction differs from germline at one of its ends, possibly a read error. The chain is built from TRBV4-1 and TRBJ2-6; perhaps TRBD2 as D (6 bases). From germline, CDR1 is MGHRA and CDR2 YSYEKL. The CDR3 spans 16 residues. The CDR3 protein is CASSQEAGTGANALTF. Here the CDR3 DNA reads TGTGCCAGCAGCCAAGAAGCAGGGACTGGGGCCAACGCCCTGACTTTC.

A word on this clonotype: Compared with germline, one end of the junction differs, possibly owing to a read error. The rearrangement uses TRBV14 and TRBJ2-1, with 9 positions matching TRBD1. CDR3 length: 15 amino acids. Germline V CDR1 and CDR2: SGHDN, FVKESK. CDR3 residues: CTSSHRDRVYIEQFF. In DNA, the CDR3 is TGTACCAGCAGCCATCGGGACAGGGTCTACATTGAGCAGTTCTTC. Complete variable domain (other parts from reference TRBV14 and TRBJ2-1): EAGVTQFPSHSVIEKGQTVTLRCDPISGHDNLYWYRRVMGKEIKFLLHFVKESKQDESGMPNNRFLAERTGGTYSTLKVQPAELEDSGVYFCTSSHRDRVYIEQFFGPGTRLTVL.

The V gene is TRBV29-1, the J gene TRBJ1-4, with TRBD1 as a possible D gene (5 bases). The germline V gene encodes CDR1 SQVTM and CDR2 ANQGSEA. The V gene lost 3 bases and the J gene lost 7 bases, with 12 bases spanning the gap. The CDR3 contains 13 residues. The CDR3 region has the DNA TGCAGCGTTGATAAGGGGAAGTGTGAAAAACTGTTTTTT. This encodes CSVDKGKCEKLFF.

At least ten counts were recorded for this clonotype. The DNA of the CDR3 is TGTGCCACCAGTGATAGGCGGGCGACGGACCAAGAGACCCAGTACTTC. Its protein is CATSDRRATDQETQYF. The V gene is TRBV24-1, the J gene TRBJ2-5, with a possible D match to TRBD2 (5 bases). Germline V lookup: CDR1 KGHDR, CDR2 SFDVKD. V was trimmed by 3 bases and J by 0 bases, leaving 13 bases between them. The CDR3 runs to 16 residues.

With respect to this clonotype: One base away lies a much larger clone, so this may be a sequencing read error. The J gene is TRBJ1-2, the V gene TRBV24-1; 7 bases line up with TRBD1. CDR3 length: 14 amino acids. The germline V gene encodes CDR1 KGHDR and CDR2 SFDVKD. The CDR3 loop reads CAASDPGTDPGYTF. The CDR3 DNA is TGTGCCGCCAGTGATCCCGGGACAGATCCTGGCTACACCTTC.

This clonotype has just one count. The chain uses TRBV6-6 and TRBJ2-1; D may be TRBD1 (6 bases). V lost 10 bases and J 7 bases, leaving 23 bases between the germline ends. CDR1 and CDR2 (germline): MNHNY, SVGAGI (reference sequence). The CDR3 consists of 15 residues. In DNA form, the CDR3 reads TGTGCCACCACCCCCCCCCGGGACAACTATAATGAGCAGTTCTTC. Translating it yields CATTPPRDNYNEQFF.

The chain is built from TRBV4-2 and TRBJ2-1, with TRBD2 matching over 8 bases. This CDR3 is 18 amino acids long. From germline, CDR1 is LGHNA and CDR2 YNFKEQ. CDR3 amino acids: CSTSQEDKYSGLAGRQFF. CDR3 in DNA: TGTTCCACCAGCCAAGAGGACAAGTACAGTGGCCTAGCGGGCCGTCAGTTCTTC.